The source of this T cell receptor beta chain is a study of blood T cells in healthy people across ages. The germline gives CDR1 SGHVS, CDR2 FNYEAQ. The CDR3 contains 13 residues. Details on this clonotype: A junction boundary mismatches the germline segment, possibly from a read error.

The use of a sample-barcoded 5' primer and a J-beta primer mix characterized a second PCR of roughly 6 to 12 cycles. The authors tagged each cDNA molecule using a template-switch adaptor with 12 random nucleotides. TCRdb re-called the 5' RACE reads through MiXCR, storing one row per CDR3 protein. This sample has 1.6 million or so distinct CDR3 sequences, with approximately 32% found just once. The sequence was obtained from a woman in her twenties or thirties in good health. The sequenced sample was blood. This sequence joins TRBV7-6 and TRBJ2-3; D uncertain. The CDR3 nucleotides are TGTGCCAGCAGCTTAACCAGAGCAGATACGCGGTATTTT. Translating it yields CASSLTRADTRYF.